The 8 T cell receptor beta chains given below trace back to one sample, sequenced in a study of blood T cell repertoires in COVID-19. Some clones are missing from TCRdb's copy, which holds only in-frame ones; the method was immunoSEQ multiplex PCR. The data hold about 170,000 clones, with about 80% observed a single time. The sequenced material came from peripheral blood. These receptors all come from a woman older than 75 with acute or convalescent COVID-19.

The V and J genes are TRBV30 and TRBJ2-1; 12 nucleotides match TRBD2. V gave up 3 bases and J gave up 3 bases; unmatched junction bases: 3. The germline gives CDR1 GTSNPN, CDR2 SVGIG (reference sequence). The CDR3 is made up of 15 amino acids. The CDR3 sequence: CAWRRTSGNYNEQFF. CDR3 in DNA: TGTGCCTGGAGACGGACTAGCGGGAACTACAATGAGCAGTTCTTC.

This chain uses TRBV30 with TRBJ2-7; 9 bases fit TRBD2. The CDR3 consists of 14 residues. V lost 6 bases to trimming and J lost 2 bases; unmatched junction nucleotides: 8. The germline gives CDR1 GTSNPN, CDR2 SVGIG (reference sequence). CDR3 residues: CACIALAGAYEQYF. The CDR3 region has the DNA TGTGCCTGCATCGCTTTAGCGGGGGCCTACGAGCAGTACTTC.

V and J are TRBV6-5 and TRBJ1-5; D possibly corresponds to TRBD1 (5 bases). V dropped 10 bases and J dropped 3 bases, with 16 bases sitting between them. CDR1 and CDR2 (germline): MNHEY, SVGAGI. This CDR3 contains 14 residues. The CDR3, as DNA: TGTGCCACCAATTACCAGGGTCTCAATCAGCCCCAGCATTTT. As protein: CATNYQGLNQPQHF.

J is TRBJ1-1 and V is TRBV6-6; 9 nucleotides match TRBD1. The CDR3 consists of 14 residues. Losses at the gene ends were 2 bases for V and 8 bases for J; bases not matched to a gene: 6. Per germline, CDR1 MNHNY and CDR2 SVGAGI (reference sequence). The CDR3 sequence: CASSYADRGTEAFF. CDR3 DNA: TGTGCCAGCAGTTACGCCGACAGGGGGACCGAAGCTTTCTTT.

The gene calls are TRBV19 and TRBJ1-1; possible D gene TRBD1, 5 bases. The V end was cut by 7 bases, the J end by 2 bases, with 14 bases between. The length of the CDR3 is 14 residues. CDR1 and CDR2 from the germline V gene are LNHDA and SQIVND (reference sequence). CDR3 protein: CASTTSTANTEAFF. The CDR3 coding sequence is TGTGCCAGTACCACTTCGACAGCAAACACTGAAGCTTTCTTT. The variable domain in full, completed from reference TRBV19 and TRBJ1-1, reads DGGITQSPKYLFRKEGQNVTLSCEQNLNHDAMYWYRQDPGQGLRLIYYSQIVNDFQKGDIAEGYSVSREKKESFPLTVTSAQKNPTAFYLCASTTSTANTEAFFGQGTRLTVV.

The gene calls are TRBV3-1 (or the pseudogene TRBV3-2) and TRBJ2-5; perhaps TRBD2 as D (5 bases). The CDR3 length is 16 residues. The germline V and J ends were trimmed by 4 bases and 6 bases, with 21 bases remaining between them. Germline CDR1 is LGHDT and CDR2 is YNNKEL (reference sequence). CDR3 protein: CASSRNRESRQQTQYF. In DNA, the CDR3 is TGTGCCAGCAGCCGGAATCGGGAATCCCGGCAGCAGACCCAGTACTTC.

V gene TRBV5-4 combines with J gene TRBJ1-3; 7 positions agree with TRBD1. CDR3 length: 15 residues. V shed 3 bases and J 4 bases; nucleotides not matched to a gene: 7. The V gene's germline CDR1 is SGHNT and CDR2 YYREEE (reference sequence). Here the CDR3 reads CASSSRTGLGNTIYF. For the CDR3, the DNA is TGTGCCAGCAGCTCCAGGACAGGCCTAGGAAACACCATATATTTT.

J is TRBJ1-4 and V is TRBV3-1 (or the pseudogene TRBV3-2), with a possible D match to TRBD1 (5 bases). V gave up 4 bases and J gave up 4 bases, with 10 bases separating them. Germline V gives CDR1 LGHDT, CDR2 YNNKEL (reference sequence). The CDR3 runs to 14 residues. The CDR3 loop is CASSPWGDNEKLFF. CDR3 coding DNA: TGTGCCAGCAGCCCCTGGGGGGATAATGAAAAACTGTTTTTT.